This TCR beta chain was sequenced in a study of blood T cell repertoires in COVID-19. The CDR3 sequence is 14 residues long. Trimming pared 5 bases from V and 6 bases from J, leaving 15 bases between. CDR1 is MNHEY and CDR2 is SVGEGT in the germline V gene. Method: immunoSEQ multiplex PCR; TCRdb's copy keeps in-frame clones and lacks some. The data contain about 210,000 clones, around 86% of them singletons. This receptor was obtained from a woman in her 70s with COVID-19, enrolled during active disease. The chain links TRBV6-2 or TRBV6-3 to TRBJ2-3; D not resolved. The specimen sequenced was peripheral blood. CDR3 DNA: TGTGCCAGCAGTCCCGATAGACTCGGGGATACGCAGTATTTT. Residues: CASSPDRLGDTQYF.